This TCR beta chain was documented in a study of blood T cells in healthy people across ages. Study results and caveats: In older individuals, TCR beta diversity per million T cells was lower, falling roughly linearly with age.

V lost 2 bases to trimming and J lost 2 bases, with 11 bases between them. The CDR3 has 15 residues. CDR1 is SNHLY and CDR2 is FYNNEI in the germline V gene. This clonotype came up a few times. Antigen specificity is unknown. Primed by a sample-barcoded 5' primer and a J-beta primer mix, a second PCR proceeded for about 7 to 11 cycles. MiXCR, run by TCRdb on the 5' RACE reads, gives a single entry per CDR3 protein. The sample gives more than 750,000 distinct CDR3 sequences, 25% to 30% of which show up once; roughly 10% is in the top ten. These data were likewise used in another study, on T cells of mothers and their children. Turning to that study: The TCR beta CDR3 read count exceeded 9 million for each mother and was about 3 million for each child. Related and unrelated pairs show TCR recombination output that thymic selection shapes similarly. Overlap measured in related mother-child pairs was slightly, non-significantly higher than in unrelated pairs.

The TCR sequence derives from a woman between 35 and 50 years old in good health. The gene calls are TRBV2 and TRBJ2-3, with D possibly TRBD2 on 6 matching bases. Sample: blood. The CDR3 here is CASSEIAGITDTQYF. For the CDR3, the DNA is TGTGCCAGCAGTGAAATTGCGGGGATCACAGATACGCAGTATTTT.